The 30 T cell receptor beta chains below come from one sample, sequenced in a study of blood T cell repertoires in COVID-19. Sequenced by immunoSEQ multiplex PCR; TCRdb stores in-frame clones only, minus some. Of 150,000 to 200,000 clones listed, around 81% are singletons. What was sequenced was peripheral blood. The receptors were sampled from a human donor with acute or convalescent COVID-19. The donor label of this sample is uncertain.

The chain carries TRBV18 and TRBJ1-5, with a weak D call TRBD1 (6 bases). The CDR3 loop spans 15 amino acids. Trimming pared 4 bases from V and 6 bases from J, leaving 16 bases between. Germline assignment: CDR1 KGHSH and CDR2 LQKENI. In DNA, the CDR3 is TGTGCCAGCTCACGGGACACAGGGTTAGGTCAGCCCCAGCATTTT. Translation gives CASSRDTGLGQPQHF.

The chain joins TRBV27 to TRBJ1-1; 8 positions agree with TRBD1. The V segment lost 5 bases and the J segment 5 bases; nucleotides outside the gene matches: 4. This CDR3 is built from 13 residues. Germline assignment: CDR1 MNHEY and CDR2 SMNVEV (reference sequence). The CDR3 here is CASSPYRGTEAFF. CDR3 DNA sequence: TGTGCCAGCAGTCCTTACAGGGGGACTGAAGCTTTCTTT.

The sample holds one count of this clone. V is TRBV27 and J is TRBJ2-3, with TRBD2 as a possible D gene (6 bases). Germline V CDR1 and CDR2: MNHEY, SMNVEV (reference sequence). This CDR3 is 15 amino acids long. V was clipped by 6 bases and J by 7 bases, with 20 bases between them. CDR3: CASRPEGSGWNTQYF. In DNA form, the CDR3 reads TGTGCCAGCAGACCCGAGGGAAGCGGGTGGAATACGCAGTATTTT.

The rearrangement joins TRBV2 to TRBJ2-7; 7 bases agree with TRBD1. Germline assignment: CDR1 SNHLY and CDR2 FYNNEI. V shed 8 bases, J shed 3 bases, and the junction held 10 bases outside the gene matches. The CDR3 runs 14 residues. The CDR3 bases are TGTGCCAGCCAAAGACAGGGAAGCGTCTACGAGCAGTACTTC. It translates to CASQRQGSVYEQYF.

The chain combines TRBV10-3 with TRBJ1-5; 7 nucleotides match TRBD1. Germline assignment: CDR1 ENHRY and CDR2 SYGVKD. V lost 6 bases and J lost 4; bases outside the gene matches: 6. The CDR3 is 14 amino acids. CDR3 nucleotide sequence: TGTGCCATCAGACAGGGGAGTGAGAATCAGCCCCAGCATTTT. This translates into CAIRQGSENQPQHF.

There are a few counts of this clone. The chain employs TRBV3-1 (or the pseudogene TRBV3-2) and TRBJ1-2; D perhaps matches TRBD1 (5 bases). Trimming shortened V by 8 bases and J by 4 bases, and 8 bases separated the two germline ends. Germline loops: CDR1 LGHDT, CDR2 YNNKEL (reference sequence). The CDR3 runs to 11 residues. The CDR3 region has the DNA TGTGCCAGCGGCGGGGGCTATGGCTACACCTTC. Residues: CASGGGYGYTF.

This clone came up once. This chain connects TRBV5-1 to TRBJ1-3; no clear D. CDR1 SGHRS and CDR2 YFSETQ come from the germline V gene. CDR3 length equals 15 residues. The ends were cut back, 0 bases at V and 0 bases at J, with 7 bases in the middle. CDR3 residues: CASSLGGSSGNTIYF. DNA of the CDR3: TGCGCCAGCAGCTTGGGTGGTAGCTCTGGAAACACCATATATTTT. The full variable domain, completed using reference TRBV5-1 and TRBJ1-3, is KAGVTQTPRYLIKTRGQQVTLSCSPISGHRSVSWYQQTPGQGLQFLFEYFSETQRNKGNFPGRFSGRQFSNSRSEMNVSTLELGDSALYLCASSLGGSSGNTIYFGEGSWLTVV.

This clone was detected a few times. The chain couples TRBV15 to TRBJ2-1; TRBD2 is a possible D gene (5 bases). Germline CDR1 LNHNV, CDR2 YYDKDF (reference sequence). Trimming pared 0 bases from V and 8 bases from J, leaving 5 bases between. There are 12 residues in the CDR3. Here the CDR3 DNA reads TGTGCCACCAGCAGAGAGGGAGATGAGCAGTTCTTC. This sequence encodes CATSREGDEQFF.

The chain employs TRBV4-1 and TRBJ2-3; 11 bases match TRBD2. The germline CDR1 and CDR2 sequences are MGHRA and YSYEKL. This CDR3 spans 16 amino acids. V shed 1 base and J 3 bases; nucleotides not matched to a gene: 3. The CDR3 here is CASSQASGRNTDTQYF. CDR3 nucleotide sequence: TGCGCCAGCAGCCAAGCTAGCGGGAGGAATACAGATACGCAGTATTTT.

This clone was recorded only once. The chain uses TRBV19 and TRBJ2-1; tentatively, D is TRBD2 (5 bases). This CDR3 comprises 12 residues. The V end was cut by 5 bases, the J end by 15 bases, with 17 bases between. In germline, CDR1 is LNHDA, CDR2 SQIVND (reference sequence). For the CDR3, the DNA is TGTGCCAGTAGTTCGGGAACTACCCCATTGTTCTTC. Its protein is CASSSGTTPLFF.

The chain links TRBV5-1 to TRBJ2-2, with a tentative D call TRBD1 (6 bases). This CDR3 has 14 amino acids. Germline V CDR1 and CDR2: SGHRS, YFSETQ. Between the trimmed V and J ends, which lost 3 bases and 5 bases, there was a span of 11 bases. The CDR3 region is CASSSQGHTGELFF. The CDR3 DNA reads as TGCGCCAGCAGCTCACAGGGACATACCGGGGAGCTGTTTTTT.

This chain's CDR3 is CASSTLAGPDTQYF. The CDR3 coding sequence is TGTGCCAGTAGTACTCTAGCGGGACCAGATACGCAGTATTTT. The genes are TRBV19 and TRBJ2-3; 9 nucleotides agree with TRBD2. This CDR3 contains 14 residues. Germline CDR1 and CDR2: LNHDA and SQIVND (reference sequence). V dropped 4 bases and J dropped 4; count of bases not matched to a gene: 3.

The rearrangement uses TRBV7-3 and TRBJ1-2; D is ambiguous. The CDR3 runs to 13 residues. Germline V lookup: CDR1 SGHTA, CDR2 FQGTGA. V was clipped by 4 bases and J by 3 bases, with 9 bases between them. The CDR3 protein is CASSSDTDYGYTF. The CDR3 DNA sequence: TGTGCCAGCAGCTCCGACACGGACTATGGCTACACCTTC. Full variable domain (remainder filled in from reference TRBV7-3 and TRBJ1-2): GAGVSQTPSNKVTEKGKYVELRCDPISGHTALYWYRQSLGQGPEFLIYFQGTGAADDSGLPNDRFFAVRPEGSVSTLKIQRTERGDSAVYLCASSSDTDYGYTFGSGTRLTVV.

A few counts support this clone. CDR3 in DNA: TGTGCCAGCAGCTCCGGATTACTAGCGGGGCAGGGACAAGATACGCAGTATTTT. It translates to CASSSGLLAGQGQDTQYF. J is TRBJ2-3 and V is TRBV7-3, with 10 bases lining up with TRBD2. This CDR3 has 18 amino acids. V was clipped by 4 bases and J by 5 bases; unmatched bases: 15. Looked up from germline, CDR1 is SGHTA and CDR2 is FQGTGA. Full variable domain (rest looked up from reference TRBV7-3 and TRBJ2-3): GAGVSQTPSNKVTEKGKYVELRCDPISGHTALYWYRQSLGQGPEFLIYFQGTGAADDSGLPNDRFFAVRPEGSVSTLKIQRTERGDSAVYLCASSSGLLAGQGQDTQYFGPGTRLTVL.

CDR3 DNA: TGTGCCAGCAGCCAACACAGGGTTGGTGAAGCTTTCTTT. Residues: CASSQHRVGEAFF. The chain employs TRBV3-1 (or the pseudogene TRBV3-2) and TRBJ1-1, with D perhaps TRBD1 (6 bases). The length of the CDR3 is 13 residues. The germline gives CDR1 LGHDT, CDR2 YNNKEL (reference sequence). Between the trimmed V and J ends, which lost 2 bases and 7 bases, there was a span of 11 bases.

This clone has just a few counts. This chain connects TRBV25-1 to TRBJ1-6, with 9 bases that match TRBD1. With 4 bases clipped from V and 7 bases from J, the junction kept 8 bases outside the gene matches. Per germline, CDR1 MGHDK and CDR2 SYGVNS. CDR3 length equals 16 residues. CDR3 nucleotides: TGTGCCAGCAGTGGACAGGGGGATGGATGGAATTCACCCCTCCACTTT. Translation: CASSGQGDGWNSPLHF.

This clone was counted a single time. The rearrangement joins TRBV3-1 (or the pseudogene TRBV3-2) to TRBJ2-4; TRBD2 agrees at 8 bases. CDR1 is LGHDT, CDR2 YNNKEL, per germline (reference sequence). The CDR3 runs to 17 residues. The J segment lost 8 bases and the V segment lost 4 bases, leaving 16 bases of the junction unmatched. CDR3 sequence reads: CASSPLLASGPRHIQYF. The CDR3 coding sequence is TGTGCCAGCAGCCCCTTGTTGGCTAGCGGGCCCCGGCACATTCAGTACTTC.

As regards this clone: One end of the junction fails to match germline, which may point to a read error. The gene calls are TRBV6-1 and TRBJ2-2, with 8 nucleotides matching TRBD1. Germline assignment: CDR1 MNHNS and CDR2 SASEGT. The CDR3 covers 15 residues. CDR3: CASSEGTGNPGELFF. The DNA of the CDR3 is TGTGCCAGCAGTGAAGGGACAGGGAACCCCGGGGAGCTGTTTTTT.

The rearrangement links TRBV27 to TRBJ1-2; D gene uncertain. Trimming took 2 bases from V and 6 from J, leaving 13 bases between them. Per germline, CDR1 MNHEY and CDR2 SMNVEV (reference sequence). This CDR3 is 14 amino acids long. The CDR3: CASSLSGLRHGYTF. In DNA form, the CDR3 reads TGTGCCAGCAGTTTAAGCGGGCTTCGACATGGCTACACCTTC.

This clone was detected a few times. V is TRBV2 and J is TRBJ1-5; tentative D call: TRBD1 (6 bases). The ends were cut back, 7 bases at V and 4 bases at J, with 8 bases in the middle. Per the germline V gene, CDR1 is SNHLY and CDR2 is FYNNEI. The CDR3 loop spans 12 amino acids. Here the CDR3 DNA reads TGTGCCAGCAAGGACAGTAATCAGCCCCAGCATTTT. Protein product: CASKDSNQPQHF.

The chain uses TRBV11-2 and TRBJ2-2; 9 nucleotides agree with TRBD1. The CDR3 totals 15 residues. J lost 5 bases, V lost 1 base, and 2 bases had no gene match. Germline V gene sequence: CDR1 SGHAT, CDR2 FQNNGV. CDR3: CASSLATGGTGELFF. In DNA, the CDR3 is TGTGCCAGCAGCTTAGCGACAGGGGGGACCGGGGAGCTGTTTTTT.

The CDR3 bases are TGTGCCAGCAGCGCCCTCGCTAGCGGCACAGATACGCAGTATTTT. Its translation is CASSALASGTDTQYF. The V and J genes are TRBV9 and TRBJ2-3; tentatively, D is TRBD2 (6 bases). The CDR3 covers 15 residues. In germline, CDR1 is SGDLS, CDR2 YYNGEE. V was pared by 3 bases and J by 1 base, with 12 bases between.

The gene calls are TRBV27 and TRBJ2-3, with 15 nucleotides matching TRBD2. With 3 bases clipped from V and 4 bases from J, the junction kept 11 bases outside the gene matches. The CDR3 has 19 residues. Germline lookup yields CDR1 MNHEY and CDR2 SMNVEV (reference sequence). CDR3 nucleotide sequence: TGTGCCAGCAGTTTGAGGGTTCCCGGACTAGCGGGAGGGCCAGATACGCAGTATTTT. Its translation is CASSLRVPGLAGGPDTQYF.

This clone was detected ten times or more. The chain couples TRBV6-5 to TRBJ2-1, with D hard to call. Germline lookup yields CDR1 MNHEY and CDR2 SVGAGI. Trimming removed 7 bases from V and 1 base from J, with 11 bases in between. CDR3 size: 14 residues. The CDR3 here is CASKPTLSYNEQFF. The CDR3, as DNA: TGTGCCAGCAAACCCACCCTATCCTACAATGAGCAGTTCTTC.

The rearrangement links TRBV6-1 to TRBJ2-1; D is perhaps TRBD1 (5 bases). The CDR3 contains 18 residues. Germline V gives CDR1 MNHNS, CDR2 SASEGT. Trimming left V 1 base short and J 0 bases short, with 16 bases between. The chain's CDR3 is CASSEGPDSHSSYNEQFF. The CDR3 DNA reads as TGTGCCAGCAGTGAAGGTCCCGACAGTCATAGCTCCTACAATGAGCAGTTCTTC.

The genes are TRBV19 and TRBJ2-1; 8 bases are a match to TRBD2. Per germline, CDR1 LNHDA and CDR2 SQIVND (reference sequence). V shed 5 bases and J 5 bases; nucleotides not matched to a gene: 8. The CDR3 is 15 amino acids. Written as DNA, the CDR3 is TGTGCCAGTAGTGGGACTGGCGGGAGGCACAATGAGCAGTTCTTC. Residues: CASSGTGGRHNEQFF.

The rearrangement links TRBV3-1 (or the pseudogene TRBV3-2) to TRBJ2-1, with 7 bases that match TRBD2. The length of the CDR3 is 16 residues. V was clipped by 0 bases and J by 2 bases; unmatched bases: 4. Germline CDR1 and CDR2: LGHDT and YNNKEL (reference sequence). CDR3: CASSQERGRAYNEQFF. DNA for the CDR3: TGTGCCAGCAGCCAAGAACGAGGGAGGGCCTACAATGAGCAGTTCTTC.

The V gene is TRBV30, the J gene TRBJ1-6; 7 nucleotides match TRBD1. Trimming cost V 8 bases and J 3 bases; bases outside gene matches: 7. Per germline, CDR1 GTSNPN and CDR2 SVGIG (reference sequence). The CDR3 consists of 14 residues. CDR3 amino acids: CAHDRANYNSPLHF. The CDR3 nucleotides read TGTGCCCACGACAGGGCGAACTATAATTCACCCCTCCACTTT. The variable domain in full, completed from reference TRBV30 and TRBJ1-6, reads SQTIHQWPATLVQPVGSPLSLECTVEGTSNPNLYWYRQAAGRGLQLLFYSVGIGQISSEVPQNLSASRPQDRQFILSSKKLLLSDSGFYLCAHDRANYNSPLHFGNGTRLTVT.

This clone came up once. This chain links TRBV6-5 with TRBJ2-7, with D possibly matching TRBD1 (6 bases). V was shortened by 7 bases and J by 3 bases, with 16 bases between the two germline ends. This CDR3 has 14 amino acids. CDR1 is MNHEY, CDR2 SVGAGI, per germline. DNA for the CDR3: TGTGCCAGCATGGGGCAGGGGCTGAACTACGAGCAGTACTTC. It yields the protein CASMGQGLNYEQYF.

The rearrangement joins TRBV28 to TRBJ2-3; maybe TRBD1 (6 bases). CDR1 is MDHEN, CDR2 SYDVKM, per germline. The CDR3 extends over 13 amino acids. The V end lost 6 bases, the J end lost 3 bases, and 10 bases lay between the germline ends. CDR3 bases: TGTGCCAGCAGGAGACAGGTGACAGATACGCAGTATTTT. It encodes CASRRQVTDTQYF.